The 18 T cell receptor beta chains listed next were all sequenced from one sample in a study of T cells after yellow fever vaccination. From the 5' RACE reads, TCRdb called clonotypes with MiXCR, one entry per CDR3 protein. In the table there are approximately 240,000 distinct CDR3 sequences, roughly 3.7% of which are singletons. The sequencing used PBMCs, collected 15 days after the yellow fever booster vaccination. The receptors derive from a man between 18 and 35 years old who received the YFV17D yellow fever vaccine.

This clonotype was detected many times. This chain links TRBV29-1 with TRBJ2-1, with 8 bases matching TRBD1. The length of the CDR3 is 13 residues. J was trimmed by 3 bases and V by 5 bases; bases with no gene match: 3. CDR1 is SQVTM and CDR2 is ANQGSEA in the germline V gene. The CDR3 region is CSVSQGVYNEQFF. Written as DNA, the CDR3 is TGCAGCGTTTCACAGGGGGTCTACAATGAGCAGTTCTTC.

This clonotype was seen ten or more times. The genes are TRBV7-9 and TRBJ1-6, with 9 nucleotides matching TRBD1. With 5 bases clipped from V and 8 bases from J, the junction kept 1 base outside the gene matches. Germline values: CDR1 SEHNR, CDR2 FQNEAQ (reference sequence). There are 13 residues in the CDR3. CDR3 nucleotide sequence: TGTGCCAGCAGCCGGACAGGGGATTCACCCCTCCACTTT. Translation: CASSRTGDSPLHF. Supplemented by reference TRBV7-9 and TRBJ1-6, the full variable domain reads DTGVSQNPRHKITKRGQNVTFRCDPISEHNRLYWYRQTLGQGPEFLTYFQNEAQLEKSRLLSDRFSAERPKGSFSTLEIQRTEQGDSAMYLCASSRTGDSPLHFGNGTRLTVT.

This clonotype was seen ten or more times. The chain links TRBV5-1 to TRBJ1-1, with 11 nucleotides matching TRBD1. The CDR3 covers 16 residues. CDR1 SGHRS and CDR2 YFSETQ come from the germline V gene. J gave up 6 bases and V 3 bases, and 10 bases lay outside the gene matches. Here the CDR3 reads CASSWGTGGFIAEAFF. The CDR3 region has the DNA TGCGCCAGCAGCTGGGGGACAGGGGGATTTATCGCTGAAGCTTTCTTT.

This clonotype was counted many times. This chain uses TRBV12-3 or TRBV12-4 with TRBJ1-4, with unresolved D. V gave up 5 bases and J gave up 2 bases, with 12 bases separating them. The CDR3 consists of 15 residues. CDR3 in DNA: TGTGCCAGCAGTCCCGATTTGGGGACTAATGAAAAACTGTTTTTT. It is translated as CASSPDLGTNEKLFF.

This clonotype was found many times. This chain links TRBV5-6 with TRBJ2-7; 8 nucleotides line up with TRBD1. V gave up 4 bases and J gave up 3 bases; unmatched junction bases: 12. CDR3 length: 16 amino acids. Germline V gene lookup returns CDR1 SGHDT and CDR2 YYEEEE. This chain's CDR3 is CASSLGTGLTIYEQYF. Here the CDR3 DNA reads TGTGCCAGCAGCCTCGGGACAGGACTTACCATCTACGAGCAGTACTTC.

In this sample, this clonotype turned up many times. The CDR3 nucleotides are TGTGCCAGCAGCCCGACAGGGAGGAATAAAGATACGCAGTATTTT. It specifies CASSPTGRNKDTQYF. The rearrangement uses TRBV11-2 and TRBJ2-3; perhaps TRBD1 as D (7 bases). This CDR3 contains 15 residues. CDR1 is SGHAT, CDR2 FQNNGV, per germline. V shed 5 bases and J shed 5 bases, with 17 bases lying between them. Full variable domain (missing parts from reference TRBV11-2 and TRBJ2-3): EAGVAQSPRYKIIEKRQSVAFWCNPISGHATLYWYQQILGQGPKLLIQFQNNGVVDDSQLPKDRFSAERLKGVDSTLKIQPAKLEDSAVYLCASSPTGRNKDTQYFGPGTRLTVL.

In its sample, this clonotype was seen many times. CDR3 sequence (DNA): TGCGCCAGCAGTCCCTTAGCGGGGACTTACAATGAGCAGTTCTTC. It is translated as CASSPLAGTYNEQFF. The gene calls are TRBV5-1 and TRBJ2-1; 8 positions match TRBD2. The CDR3 loop spans 15 amino acids. Germline trimming cut 5 bases from V and 4 bases from J; bases unmatched to any gene: 8. Germline-derived CDR1 and CDR2 are SGHRS and YFSETQ.

This clonotype was recorded at least ten times. V and J are TRBV30 and TRBJ2-7; a weak D match, TRBD1 (5 bases). Germline V gene lookup returns CDR1 GTSNPN and CDR2 SVGIG (reference sequence). The V end was cut by 3 bases, the J end by 2 bases, with 14 bases between. The CDR3 is 14 amino acids. The CDR3 region is CAWSPPTVTYEQYF. CDR3 in DNA: TGTGCCTGGAGCCCCCCGACAGTTACCTACGAGCAGTACTTC.

The sample holds many counts of this clonotype. The rearrangement joins TRBV15 to TRBJ2-5; D remains ambiguous. V gave up 0 bases and J gave up 8 bases, with 7 bases separating them. The germline CDR1 and CDR2 sequences are LNHNV and YYDKDF (reference sequence). This CDR3 contains 12 residues. The CDR3 nucleotides are TGTGCCACCAGCAGAGATATTGAAACCCAGTACTTC. As protein: CATSRDIETQYF.

The table lists this clonotype with many counts. CDR3 sequence reads: CASSLHGATLSEQYF. The CDR3 nucleotides read TGTGCCAGCAGCTTACACGGGGCAACCCTGAGCGAGCAGTACTTC. The rearrangement joins TRBV7-9 to TRBJ2-7; D is possibly TRBD1 or TRBD2 (5 bases each). The CDR3 spans 15 residues. Germline CDR1 reads SEHNR; CDR2 reads FQNEAQ (reference sequence). The germline V and J ends were trimmed by 2 bases and 6 bases, with 17 bases remaining between them.

This clonotype was seen at least ten times. The J gene is TRBJ2-3, the V gene TRBV14, with TRBD1 as a possible D gene (6 bases). The CDR3 loop spans 17 amino acids. The germline V gene encodes CDR1 SGHDN and CDR2 FVKESK. Trimming took off 3 bases at V and 6 bases at J, with 22 bases between the two ends. The CDR3 spells CASSQRSGTTSSDTQYF. Here the CDR3 DNA reads TGTGCCAGCAGCCAGAGATCCGGGACAACCTCGAGTGATACGCAGTATTTT.

This clonotype was counted ten times or more. This rearrangement joins TRBV4-1 to TRBJ2-1, with no clear D. The length of the CDR3 is 13 residues. Trimming took off 2 bases at V and 4 bases at J, with 6 bases between the two ends. CDR1 and CDR2 (germline): MGHRA, YSYEKL. CDR3 nucleotide sequence: TGCGCCAGCAGCCAATACGGGTACAATGAGCAGTTCTTC. It translates to CASSQYGYNEQFF.

At least ten counts were recorded for this clonotype. The rearrangement joins TRBV24-1 to TRBJ2-5, with D hard to call. CDR1 KGHDR and CDR2 SFDVKD come from the germline V gene. This CDR3 comprises 15 residues. Trimming pared 4 bases from V and 4 bases from J, leaving 15 bases between. CDR3 loop: CATSDPGRDGETQYF. DNA for the CDR3: TGTGCCACCAGTGACCCAGGTCGTGACGGAGAGACCCAGTACTTC.

This clonotype was detected ten times or more. V usage is TRBV20-1 and J usage is TRBJ1-1; TRBD1 might be the D (6 bases). Trimming left V 0 bases short and J 7 bases short, with 9 bases between. This CDR3 contains 12 residues. The germline V gene encodes CDR1 DFQATT and CDR2 SNEGSKA (reference sequence). The CDR3 sequence: CSARDDRSEAFF. The DNA of the CDR3 is TGCAGTGCTAGAGATGACAGGAGTGAAGCTTTCTTT.

This clonotype was picked up many times. The J gene is TRBJ2-5, the V gene TRBV4-1, with a tentative D call TRBD2 (5 bases). The germline V gene encodes CDR1 MGHRA and CDR2 YSYEKL. The V gene lost 4 bases and the J gene lost 1 base, with 13 bases spanning the gap. The CDR3 loop spans 15 amino acids. Here the CDR3 DNA reads TGCGCCAGCAGCCGTCGGAGGCGCGGCCAAGAGACCCAGTACTTC. Translated: CASSRRRRGQETQYF.

This clonotype was recorded many times. V usage is TRBV5-4 and J usage is TRBJ2-2; D uncertain. There are 13 residues in the CDR3. Germline assignment: CDR1 SGHNT and CDR2 YYREEE (reference sequence). V lost 4 bases to trimming and J lost 5 bases, with 9 bases between them. CDR3 loop: CASSLARTGELFF. In nucleotides, the CDR3 is TGTGCCAGCAGCCTTGCGAGAACCGGGGAGCTGTTTTTT.

This clonotype came up many times. This rearrangement joins TRBV6-2 or TRBV6-3 to TRBJ1-2; 7 bases are shared with TRBD1. Unmatched junction bases numbered 6, after V lost 6 bases and J lost 11 bases. The CDR3 is 11 residues long. Germline assignment: CDR1 MNHEY and CDR2 SVGEGT. The CDR3 DNA reads TGTGCCAGCAGCCATGGGACAGCTTACACCTTC. Encoded protein: CASSHGTAYTF.

Ten or more counts support this clonotype. The rearrangement links TRBV30 to TRBJ2-5, with D tentatively TRBD2 (6 bases). The CDR3 is 14 amino acids. The germline gives CDR1 GTSNPN, CDR2 SVGIG (reference sequence). V was trimmed by 3 bases and J by 5 bases, leaving 16 bases between them. The CDR3 loop reads CAWSPDGGGETQYF. CDR3 nucleotides: TGTGCCTGGAGCCCGGACGGGGGTGGGGAGACCCAGTACTTC.